This TCR beta chain emerged from a study of immune evolution from preneoplasia to lung adenocarcinoma. Germline values: CDR1 SQVTM, CDR2 ANQGSEA. After removal of 2 bases from V and 5 bases from J, the junction contained 7 bases not matched to a gene. The CDR3 consists of 15 residues. Between the mid-2010s and the late 2010s, patients underwent resection in Japan or China. Turning to this clone: Its antigen is unknown.

Points from the study as a whole: Later-stage lesions seemingly showed higher T cell density and diversity than normal lung. Top clone share appeared to fall from AAH through AIS, MIA, adenocarcinoma.

Measured with immunoSEQ multiplex PCR; TCRdb has only the in-frame clones, and not every one. The sample holds about 14,000 clones, 81% seen once. The chain links TRBV29-1 to TRBJ2-2; TRBD2 aligns across 8 bases. The source material was FFPE minimally invasive lung adenocarcinoma tissue. The TCR sequence derives from a person aged 55-79 years with lung adenocarcinoma. CDR3 amino acids: CSVESQRGFTGELFF. CDR3 in DNA: TGCAGCGTTGAATCCCAGCGGGGGTTTACCGGGGAGCTGTTTTTT.